This T cell receptor (beta chain) was documented in a study of T cell responses to AZD1222 COVID-19 vaccine. Study-wide results and limits: Clonal diversity may have been underestimated, and the donors were mostly white British, with more females than males. Unmutated variant regions are reportedly targeted by nearly half of spike-specific TCRs. Regions 160-218 and 743-854 dominated among vaccine-associated CD4 TCRs spanning spike.

The CDR3 is 14 residues long. CDR1 and CDR2 (germline): GTSNPN, SVGIG (reference sequence). V was pared by 5 bases and J by 8 bases, with 18 bases between. TCRdb's copy holds only in-frame clones and misses some; the assay was immunoSEQ multiplex PCR. The table lists some 150,000 clones, approximately 90% of them singletons. Regarding this clone: Its target is not known.

This sample comprised peripheral blood, obtained 28 days after the second AZD1222 dose. The rearrangement joins TRBV30 to TRBJ2-2; a weak D match, TRBD1 (6 bases). The clonotype comes from an adult who received the AZD1222 COVID-19 vaccine. The DNA for the CDR3 is TGTGCCTGGGTACGAGACAGGAATACGGGGGAGCTGTTTTTT. This sequence encodes CAWVRDRNTGELFF.